This T cell receptor (beta chain) was sequenced for a study of blood T cell repertoires in COVID-19. Overall study: Sites across the United States, Italy and Spain contributed samples from acute and convalescent COVID-19. T cells, B-cell-depleted T cells, or PBMCs supplied cDNA or gDNA.

Per the study methods: Amplifying reference gene primers gave estimates of nucleated cell counts. The protocol was immunoSEQ multiplex PCR, while the TCRdb copy is restricted to in-frame clones and leaves out a portion. V and J calls and clone size are as listed in that table; D and trimming were resolved from the DNA. The table includes fewer than 75,000 clones, nearly 90% detected once. In its sample, this clone was seen once. Trimming removed 0 bases from V and 0 bases from J, with 9 bases in between. Looked up from germline, CDR1 is KGHSH and CDR2 is LQKENI. This CDR3 is 16 amino acids long. The V gene is TRBV18, the J gene TRBJ2-1; D is undetermined. The receptor was derived from a man aged 80 or over with acute or convalescent COVID-19. Sequencing was carried out using peripheral blood. In DNA, the CDR3 is TGTGCCAGCTCACCACCTCCCCACATCTCCTACAATGAGCAGTTCTTC. It codes for CASSPPPHISYNEQFF.